This T cell receptor (beta chain) was sequenced for a study of blood T cells in healthy people across ages. Whole-study findings and limits: Long-lived and aged donors differed, with more naive CD4+ cells and higher diversity in the long-lived. Expanded clonotype shifts may have been confounded, as the donors had an unknown CMV status.

Combining a sample-barcoded 5' primer with a J-beta primer mix, a second PCR ran for roughly 7 to 12 cycles. Each cDNA molecule received a tag from a template-switch adaptor that had 12 random nucleotides. Paired-end reads containing CDR3 totaled no fewer than 2.5 million for each sample. TCRdb analysed the 5' RACE reads with MiXCR anew, one entry per CDR3 protein. The sample has more than 1 million distinct CDR3 sequences, 35% to 55% seen once. The V end lost 11 bases, the J end lost 9 bases, and 16 bases lay between the germline ends. In germline, CDR1 is SNHLY, CDR2 FYNNEI. CDR3 length equals 12 residues. As to this clonotype: Its cognate antigen is unknown.

The gene calls are TRBV2 and TRBJ1-4; perhaps TRBD1 as D (6 bases). The source material was blood. This TCR came from a woman in her sixties or seventies in good health. The CDR3 loop reads CAEGGGSQKLFF. In DNA, the CDR3 is TGTGCCGAAGGAGGGGGAAGTCAAAAACTGTTTTTT.